This TCR beta chain comes out of a study of post-analysis software for immune sequencing data. Study results and limitations: Same-batch preparations were strongly co-clustered by F measure. Elevated frequency relative to controls characterized several TRBV segments in patients, TRBV5-6, TRBV5-1 and TRBV20-1 among them. Multiple sclerosis patients had significantly lower normalized Chao1 diversity than controls.

Concerning this clonotype: Its antigen is as yet unknown.

The V and J ends lost 5 bases and 6 bases respectively, with 13 bases between them. CDR1 is SEHNR, CDR2 FQNEAQ, per germline (reference sequence). CDR3 length: 14 amino acids. The library was made from cDNA and included unique molecular identifiers. The yield from roughly 1 to 10 million T cells was 500,000 or so cDNA molecules in total. Each CDR3 protein is one row after TCRdb ran MiXCR on the PCR reads. This table holds around 770,000 distinct CDR3 sequences, just over 45% found once. The sequencing sample was made of blood. This receptor was obtained from a girl between 10 and 17 years old with multiple sclerosis. This chain connects TRBV7-9 to TRBJ1-4; D is possibly TRBD1 (5 bases). In DNA, the CDR3 is TGTGCCAGCAGCCTAGGGGCGATGGATGAAAAACTGTTTTTT. Translation gives CASSLGAMDEKLFF.